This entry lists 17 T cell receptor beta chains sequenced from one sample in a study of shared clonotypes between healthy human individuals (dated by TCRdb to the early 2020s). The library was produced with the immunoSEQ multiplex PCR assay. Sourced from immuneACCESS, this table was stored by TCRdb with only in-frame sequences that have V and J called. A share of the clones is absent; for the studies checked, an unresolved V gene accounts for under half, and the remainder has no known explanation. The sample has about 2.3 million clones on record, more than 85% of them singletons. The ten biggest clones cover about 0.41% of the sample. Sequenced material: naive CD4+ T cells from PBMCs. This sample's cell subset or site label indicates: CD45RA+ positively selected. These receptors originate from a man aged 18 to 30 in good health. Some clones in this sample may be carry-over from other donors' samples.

The CDR3 spells CASKGQVFPSEQFF. The CDR3 nucleotides are TGTGCCAGCAAAGGACAGGTCTTTCCCTCCGAGCAGTTCTTC. The chain joins TRBV6-1 to TRBJ2-1; 7 nucleotides align to TRBD1. The CDR3 is 14 residues long. Unmatched junction bases numbered 13, after V lost 7 bases and J lost 10 bases. Germline CDR1 and CDR2: MNHNS and SASEGT.

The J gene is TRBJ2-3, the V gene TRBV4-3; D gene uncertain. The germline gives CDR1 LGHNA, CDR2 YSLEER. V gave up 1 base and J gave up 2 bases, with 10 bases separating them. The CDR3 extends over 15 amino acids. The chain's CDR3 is CASSQGGGDTDTQYF. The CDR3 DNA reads TGCGCCAGCAGCCAAGGCGGCGGAGACACAGATACGCAGTATTTT.

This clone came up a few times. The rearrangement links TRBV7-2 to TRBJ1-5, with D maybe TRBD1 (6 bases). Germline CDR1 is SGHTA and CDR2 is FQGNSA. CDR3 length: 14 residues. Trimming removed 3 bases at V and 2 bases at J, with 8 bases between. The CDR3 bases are TGTGCCAGCAGCTTGACAGGTCGCAATCAGCCCCAGCATTTT. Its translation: CASSLTGRNQPQHF. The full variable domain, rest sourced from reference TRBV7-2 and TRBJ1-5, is GAGVSQSPSNKVTEKGKDVELRCDPISGHTALYWYRQSLGQGLEFLIYFQGNSAPDKSGLPSDRFSAERTGGSVSTLTIQRTQQEDSAVYLCASSLTGRNQPQHFGDGTRLSIL.

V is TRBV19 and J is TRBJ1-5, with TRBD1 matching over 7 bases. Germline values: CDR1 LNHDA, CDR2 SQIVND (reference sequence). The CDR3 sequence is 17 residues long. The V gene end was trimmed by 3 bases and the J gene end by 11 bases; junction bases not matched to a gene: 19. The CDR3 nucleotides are TGTGCCAGTAGTATCATTAAAGGGGGCGATGCCCTATACGCCCAGCATTTT. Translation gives CASSIIKGGDALYAQHF.

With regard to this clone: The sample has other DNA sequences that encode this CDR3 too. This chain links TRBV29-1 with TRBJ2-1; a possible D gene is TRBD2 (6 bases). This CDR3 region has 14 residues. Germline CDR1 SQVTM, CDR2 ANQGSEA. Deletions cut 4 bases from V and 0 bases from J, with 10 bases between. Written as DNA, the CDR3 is TGCAGCGTTGTTGGAGGGAGCTCCTACAATGAGCAGTTCTTC. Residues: CSVVGGSSYNEQFF.

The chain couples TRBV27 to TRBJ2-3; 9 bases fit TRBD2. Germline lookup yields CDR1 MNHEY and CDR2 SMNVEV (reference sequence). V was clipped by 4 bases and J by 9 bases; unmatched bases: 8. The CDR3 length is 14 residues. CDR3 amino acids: CASSWTGLAATQYF. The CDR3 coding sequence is TGTGCCAGCAGTTGGACGGGACTAGCAGCCACGCAGTATTTT.

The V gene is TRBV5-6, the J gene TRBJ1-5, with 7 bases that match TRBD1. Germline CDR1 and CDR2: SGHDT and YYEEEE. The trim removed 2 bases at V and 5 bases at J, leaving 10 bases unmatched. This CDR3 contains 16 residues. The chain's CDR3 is CASSLTKTGRDQPQHF. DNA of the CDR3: TGTGCCAGCAGCTTAACCAAGACAGGGAGGGATCAGCCCCAGCATTTT.

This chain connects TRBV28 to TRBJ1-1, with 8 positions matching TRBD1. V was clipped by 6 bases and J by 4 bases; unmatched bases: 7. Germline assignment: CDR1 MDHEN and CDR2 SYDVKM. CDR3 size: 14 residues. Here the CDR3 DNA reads TGTGCCAGCAGACGACAGGGGAAAGTCACTGAAGCTTTCTTT. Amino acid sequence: CASRRQGKVTEAFF.

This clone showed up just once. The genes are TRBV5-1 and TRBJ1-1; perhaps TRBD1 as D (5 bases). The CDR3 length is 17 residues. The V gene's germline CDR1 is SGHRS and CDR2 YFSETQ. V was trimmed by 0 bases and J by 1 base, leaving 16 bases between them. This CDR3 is CASSLVYTGPRNTEAFF. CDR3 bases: TGCGCCAGCAGCTTGGTATATACAGGCCCAAGGAACACTGAAGCTTTCTTT.

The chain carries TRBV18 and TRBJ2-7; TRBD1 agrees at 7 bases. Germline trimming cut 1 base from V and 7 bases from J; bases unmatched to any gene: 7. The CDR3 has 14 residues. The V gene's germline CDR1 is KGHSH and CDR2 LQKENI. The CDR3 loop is CASSPQGAFAEQYF. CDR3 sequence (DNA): TGTGCCAGCTCACCACAGGGGGCGTTTGCGGAGCAGTACTTC.

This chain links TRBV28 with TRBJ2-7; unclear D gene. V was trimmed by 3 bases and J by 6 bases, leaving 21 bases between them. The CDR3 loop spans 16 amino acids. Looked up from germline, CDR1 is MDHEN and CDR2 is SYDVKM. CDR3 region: CASSFRAASRPFEQYF. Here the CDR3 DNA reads TGTGCCAGCAGTTTTAGGGCTGCGAGCCGCCCTTTCGAGCAGTACTTC. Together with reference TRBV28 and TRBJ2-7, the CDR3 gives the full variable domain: DVKVTQSSRYLVKRTGEKVFLECVQDMDHENMFWYRQDPGLGLRLIYFSYDVKMKEKGDIPEGYSVSREKKERFSLILESASTNQTSMYLCASSFRAASRPFEQYFGPGTRLTVT.

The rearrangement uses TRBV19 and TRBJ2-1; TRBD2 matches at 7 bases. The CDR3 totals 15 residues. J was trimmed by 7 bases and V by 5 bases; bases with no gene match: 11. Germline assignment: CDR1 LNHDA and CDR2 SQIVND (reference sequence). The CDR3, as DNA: TGTGCCAGTAGTTTGGGTGGCGGGAGCCAAAATGAGCAGTTCTTC. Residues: CASSLGGGSQNEQFF.

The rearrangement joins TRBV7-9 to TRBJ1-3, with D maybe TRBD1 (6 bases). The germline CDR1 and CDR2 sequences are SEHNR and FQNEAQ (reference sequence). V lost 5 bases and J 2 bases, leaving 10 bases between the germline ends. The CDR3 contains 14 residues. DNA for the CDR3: TGTGCCAGCAGCGTACAGGGTGCTGGAAACACCATATATTTT. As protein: CASSVQGAGNTIYF.

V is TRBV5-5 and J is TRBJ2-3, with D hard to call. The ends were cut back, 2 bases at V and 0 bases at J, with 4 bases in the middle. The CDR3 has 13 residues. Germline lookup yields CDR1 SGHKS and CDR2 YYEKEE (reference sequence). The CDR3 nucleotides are TGTGCCAGCAGCTTCTCTAGCACAGATACGCAGTATTTT. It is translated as CASSFSSTDTQYF.

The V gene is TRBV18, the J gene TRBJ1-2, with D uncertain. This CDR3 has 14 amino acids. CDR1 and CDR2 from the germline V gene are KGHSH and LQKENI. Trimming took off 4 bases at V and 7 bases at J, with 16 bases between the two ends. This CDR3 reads CASSLDAGSPGYTF. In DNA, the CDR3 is TGTGCCAGCTCACTCGATGCGGGGTCACCTGGCTACACCTTC.

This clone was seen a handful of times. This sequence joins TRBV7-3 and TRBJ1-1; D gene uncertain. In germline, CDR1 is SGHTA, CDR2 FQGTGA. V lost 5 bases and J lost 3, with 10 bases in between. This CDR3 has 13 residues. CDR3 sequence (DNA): TGTGCCAGCAGCACGGGAGTGGACACTGAAGCTTTCTTT. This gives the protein CASSTGVDTEAFF. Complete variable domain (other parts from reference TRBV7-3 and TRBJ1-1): GAGVSQTPSNKVTEKGKYVELRCDPISGHTALYWYRQSLGQGPEFLIYFQGTGAADDSGLPNDRFFAVRPEGSVSTLKIQRTERGDSAVYLCASSTGVDTEAFFGQGTRLTVV.

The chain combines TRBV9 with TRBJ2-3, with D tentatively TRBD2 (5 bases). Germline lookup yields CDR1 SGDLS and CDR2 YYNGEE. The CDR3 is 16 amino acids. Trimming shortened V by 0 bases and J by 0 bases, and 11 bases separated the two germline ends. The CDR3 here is CASSVVLGGSTDTQYF. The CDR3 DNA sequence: TGTGCCAGCAGCGTAGTTTTGGGCGGGAGCACAGATACGCAGTATTTT.